The clone carrying this T cell receptor beta chain has at least ten counts. Its target is not known. Reverse transcription used approximately 500 ng RNA and constant-region primers for alpha and beta. Alpha and beta chain libraries were made separately by chain-specific third strand synthesis with multiplexing indices. Each CDR3 protein is one row after TCRdb ran MiXCR on the 5' RACE reads. Of about 6,500 distinct CDR3 sequences listed, under 8% are singletons. This specimen belongs to a study of HIV-infected patients and healthy controls. General study results and limits: CDR3 sharing between individuals was lower in HIV-infected patients than in healthy controls. When repertoires were size-matched, rare events in HIV-infected data became overweighted.

Antiretroviral therapy had run roughly three months, about 14 weeks, before follow-up blood collection. All unsorted peripheral T cells were captured because whole blood was used without fractionation. Specimen: blood, collected during antiretroviral therapy. The sequence derives from an adult with HIV infection.

CDR3 sequence (DNA): TGTGCCAGCATCGCCCTCCAGGGGTGGAACACTGAAGCTTTCTTT. Translating gives CASIALQGWNTEAFF. The chain uses TRBV27 and TRBJ1-1, with D perhaps TRBD1 (6 bases). This CDR3 contains 15 residues. V was pared by 7 bases and J by 1 base, with 16 bases between. Germline V CDR1 and CDR2: MNHEY, SMNVEV (reference sequence).